This is a list of T cell receptor beta chains from one sample in a study of T cell responses to AZD1222 COVID-19 vaccine. The assay was immunoSEQ multiplex PCR, and TCRdb's table has in-frame clones only and misses some. This table holds fewer than 120,000 clones, about 94% found once. The material sequenced was peripheral blood, taken 28 days after the second AZD1222 dose. These receptors were taken from an adult who received the AZD1222 COVID-19 vaccine. The CDR3 runs from the conserved cysteine through the conserved F or W. A D gene is named only where the DNA matches it firmly. Expanded clones get a size class; other rows say once, few or many, or leave the size out.

clone size: NA; J gene: TRBJ1-5; V gene: TRBV28; D gene: NA; CDR3 DNA: TGTGCCAGCAGTTCCTACCGGGACTTGGGCAATCAGCCCCAGCATTTT; CDR3 protein: CASSSYRDLGNQPQHF
clone size: NA; J gene: TRBJ2-7; V gene: TRBV12-3/TRBV12-4; D gene: NA; CDR3 DNA: TGTGCCAGCAGTTTAGTAACCTACGAGCAGTACTTC; CDR3 protein: CASSLVTYEQYF
clone size: NA; J gene: TRBJ1-2; V gene: TRBV5-1; D gene: NA; CDR3 DNA: TGCGCCAGCAGCTTGCACGGGTTAGCTAACTATGGCTACACCTTC; CDR3 protein: CASSLHGLANYGYTF
clone size: NA; J gene: TRBJ2-4; V gene: TRBV5-1; D gene: TRBD1; CDR3 DNA: TGCGCCAGCAGCGCAACGACAGGGGCGCAAAACATTCAGTACTTC; CDR3 protein: CASSATTGAQNIQYF
clone size: NA; J gene: TRBJ1-2; V gene: TRBV5-1; D gene: TRBD1; CDR3 DNA: TGCGCCAGCAGCTTCTGGACAGGGAAAAATGGCTACACCTTC; CDR3 protein: CASSFWTGKNGYTF
clone size: NA; J gene: TRBJ2-7; V gene: TRBV5-6; D gene: NA; CDR3 DNA: TGTGCCAGCACCCTGGGTGGCGGATTCTACGAGCAGTACTTC; CDR3 protein: CASTLGGGFYEQYF
clone size: NA; J gene: TRBJ1-4; V gene: TRBV7-2; D gene: NA; CDR3 DNA: TGTGCCAGCAGTAGGCGACAGAGAGAAAAACTGTTTTTT; CDR3 protein: CASSRRQREKLFF
clone size: NA; J gene: TRBJ1-2; V gene: TRBV28; D gene: TRBD1; CDR3 DNA: TGTGCCAGCAGTTTGGAGACAGGGGTTAACTATGGCTACACCTTC; CDR3 protein: CASSLETGVNYGYTF
clone size: NA; J gene: TRBJ1-5; V gene: TRBV3-1/TRBV3-2; D gene: NA; CDR3 DNA: TGTGCCAGCAGCCGACGAGGCGGTCAGCCCCAGCATTTT; CDR3 protein: CASSRRGGQPQHF
clone size: NA; J gene: TRBJ1-1; V gene: TRBV5-1; D gene: TRBD1; CDR3 DNA: TGCGCCAGCAGCGGAACAGGGGGCTGGAACACTGAAGCTTTCTTT; CDR3 protein: CASSGTGGWNTEAFF
clone size: NA; J gene: TRBJ1-1; V gene: TRBV5-4; D gene: NA; CDR3 DNA: TGTGCCACCTCAGGGATCGGAGACACTGAAGCTTTCTTT; CDR3 protein: CATSGIGDTEAFF
clone size: NA; J gene: TRBJ2-7; V gene: TRBV9; D gene: NA; CDR3 DNA: TGTGCCAGCAGCGGCTGGTCGGACGAGCAGTACTTC; CDR3 protein: CASSGWSDEQYF
clone size: NA; J gene: TRBJ2-3; V gene: TRBV5-1; D gene: NA; CDR3 DNA: TGCGCCAGCAGCTTGTCCCGGGCCTCGGCAGATACGCAGTATTTT; CDR3 protein: CASSLSRASADTQYF
clone size: once; J gene: TRBJ2-2; V gene: TRBV7-6; D gene: TRBD1; CDR3 DNA: TGTGCCAGCAGCCGCCGTGGGACAGGGGGGACACCGAACACCGGGGAGCTGTTTTTT; CDR3 protein: CASSRRGTGGTPNTGELFF
clone size: NA; J gene: TRBJ2-7; V gene: TRBV28; D gene: NA; CDR3 DNA: TGTGCCAGCAGTCTATACGAGCAGTACTTC; CDR3 protein: CASSLYEQYF
clone size: NA; J gene: TRBJ1-1; V gene: TRBV7-9; D gene: NA; CDR3 DNA: TGTGCCACCTCTGGGGGTCGGGGCACTGAAGCTTTCTTT; CDR3 protein: CATSGGRGTEAFF
clone size: NA; J gene: TRBJ1-2; V gene: TRBV10-3; D gene: TRBD1; CDR3 DNA: TGTGCCATCAGTCAGGGGGCTCGCTATGGCTACACCTTC; CDR3 protein: CAISQGARYGYTF
clone size: NA; J gene: TRBJ2-1; V gene: TRBV5-1; D gene: TRBD2; CDR3 DNA: TGCGCCAGCAGCCTATGGACTAGCGGGAGAACCGGTGAGCAGTTCTTC; CDR3 protein: CASSLWTSGRTGEQFF
clone size: NA; J gene: TRBJ1-4; V gene: TRBV2; D gene: TRBD1; CDR3 DNA: TGTGCCAGCAGTGAAGAGCTAGGACAGGGAGCGATTATCAATAATGAAAAACTGTTTTTT; CDR3 protein: CASSEELGQGAIINNEKLFF
clone size: NA; J gene: TRBJ1-2; V gene: TRBV6-5; D gene: NA; CDR3 DNA: TGTGCCAGCGAGGGCCCACTTGTGAGCAACTATGGCTACACCTTC; CDR3 protein: CASEGPLVSNYGYTF
clone size: once; J gene: TRBJ1-1; V gene: TRBV27; D gene: NA; CDR3 DNA: TGTGCCTCTATAGCCCCCGGACGTAACACTGAAGCTTTCTTT; CDR3 protein: CASIAPGRNTEAFF
clone size: NA; J gene: TRBJ1-2; V gene: TRBV19; D gene: TRBD1; CDR3 DNA: TGTGCCAGTAGTTTGGACAGGGAAGTTGACTACACCTTC; CDR3 protein: CASSLDREVDYTF
clone size: once; J gene: TRBJ1-2; V gene: TRBV19; D gene: TRBD1; CDR3 DNA: TGTGCCAGCGGCATCCCGGGACAGATTATCTATGGCTACACCTTC; CDR3 protein: CASGIPGQIIYGYTF
clone size: NA; J gene: TRBJ1-1; V gene: TRBV7-8; D gene: NA; CDR3 DNA: TGTGCCAGCAGTTCCAGCATGAACACTGAAGCTTTCTTT; CDR3 protein: CASSSSMNTEAFF
clone size: NA; J gene: TRBJ2-2; V gene: TRBV9; D gene: NA; CDR3 DNA: TGTGCCAGCAGCGTAGTAATCTCGGGGGAGCTGTTTTTT; CDR3 protein: CASSVVISGELFF
clone size: NA; J gene: TRBJ1-3; V gene: TRBV3-1/TRBV3-2; D gene: TRBD1; CDR3 DNA: TGTGCCAGCAGCCAATCCCGCGCAGGGGGCTCTGGAAACACCATATATTTT; CDR3 protein: CASSQSRAGGSGNTIYF
clone size: NA; J gene: TRBJ2-7; V gene: TRBV7-9; D gene: NA; CDR3 DNA: TGTGCCAGCAGCCGGGATGTGACAGGTAACGAGCAGTACTTC; CDR3 protein: CASSRDVTGNEQYF
clone size: NA; J gene: TRBJ2-4; V gene: TRBV5-1; D gene: TRBD1; CDR3 DNA: TGCGCCAGCACCGGACAGGGGGCTTCCAAAAACATTCAGTACTTC; CDR3 protein: CASTGQGASKNIQYF
clone size: NA; J gene: TRBJ1-2; V gene: TRBV6-6; D gene: TRBD1; CDR3 DNA: TGTGCCAGCAGCCGTCGGACAGGGGTCAACTATGGCTACACCTTC; CDR3 protein: CASSRRTGVNYGYTF
clone size: NA; J gene: TRBJ1-1; V gene: TRBV6-5; D gene: NA; CDR3 DNA: TGTGCCAGCTCCCCGCGGCGCTACGATGAAGAAGCTTTCTTT; CDR3 protein: CASSPRRYDEEAFF
clone size: once; J gene: TRBJ2-3; V gene: TRBV19; D gene: NA; CDR3 DNA: TGTGCCAGTAGTATTATCGGGACAGATACGCAGTATTTT; CDR3 protein: CASSIIGTDTQYF
clone size: NA; J gene: TRBJ1-3; V gene: TRBV6-1; D gene: NA; CDR3 DNA: TGTGCCAGCAGTGAAGGGACTACCAGAAACACCATATATTTT; CDR3 protein: CASSEGTTRNTIYF
clone size: NA; J gene: TRBJ2-2; V gene: TRBV5-4; D gene: TRBD1; CDR3 DNA: TGTGCCAGCAGGGACAGGAATCGGGACACCGGGGAGCTGTTTTTT; CDR3 protein: CASRDRNRDTGELFF
clone size: NA; J gene: TRBJ1-4; V gene: TRBV29-1; D gene: NA; CDR3 DNA: TGCAGCGTTGGGGACGGTAATGAAAAACTGTTTTTT; CDR3 protein: CSVGDGNEKLFF
clone size: NA; J gene: TRBJ1-6; V gene: TRBV25-1; D gene: NA; CDR3 DNA: TGTGCCAGCAGTGACGGGTTTAGCTCCTATAATTCACCCCTCCACTTT; CDR3 protein: CASSDGFSSYNSPLHF
clone size: NA; J gene: TRBJ2-7; V gene: TRBV11-2; D gene: TRBD2; CDR3 DNA: TGTGCCAGCAGCTCCGCCTGGACTAGCGGGGTCTACGAGCAGTACTTC; CDR3 protein: CASSSAWTSGVYEQYF
clone size: NA; J gene: TRBJ1-2; V gene: TRBV4-1; D gene: NA; CDR3 DNA: TGCGCCAGCAGCCTCCAATGGGGGGGAACTTTTAACTATGGCTACACCTTC; CDR3 protein: CASSLQWGGTFNYGYTF
clone size: NA; J gene: TRBJ1-1; V gene: TRBV2; D gene: NA; CDR3 DNA: TGTGCCAGCAGAGGGACTGAAGCTTTCTTT; CDR3 protein: CASRGTEAFF
clone size: NA; J gene: TRBJ2-5; V gene: TRBV5-1; D gene: TRBD1; CDR3 DNA: TGCGCCAGTATTTCCGGGACAGGGGAAGGAACCCAGTACTTC; CDR3 protein: CASISGTGEGTQYF
clone size: once; J gene: TRBJ1-2; V gene: TRBV4-1; D gene: NA; CDR3 DNA: TGCGCCAGCAGCCAAGGGTCGTCCGACTTCATCTATGGCTACACCTTC; CDR3 protein: CASSQGSSDFIYGYTF
clone size: NA; J gene: TRBJ1-2; V gene: TRBV10-2; D gene: NA; CDR3 DNA: TGCGCCAGCGGAGTTGTTACAGGGCATGGCTACACCTTC; CDR3 protein: CASGVVTGHGYTF
clone size: NA; J gene: TRBJ2-1; V gene: TRBV7-6; D gene: NA; CDR3 DNA: TGTGCCAGCAGCTTAGATGCAGGGGAGGACAATGAGCAGTTCTTC; CDR3 protein: CASSLDAGEDNEQFF
clone size: NA; J gene: TRBJ1-1; V gene: TRBV16; D gene: NA; CDR3 DNA: TGTGCCAGCAGCCTTATCTCCACTGAAGCTTTCTTT; CDR3 protein: CASSLISTEAFF
clone size: NA; J gene: TRBJ1-4; V gene: TRBV27; D gene: NA; CDR3 DNA: TGTGCCAGCAGTCCGACACGCGGTAATGAAAAACTGTTTTTT; CDR3 protein: CASSPTRGNEKLFF
clone size: once; J gene: TRBJ1-2; V gene: TRBV6-1; D gene: NA; CDR3 DNA: TGTGCCAGCAGTGAAGGGTTGGGGGCGCAGGGCTACACCTTC; CDR3 protein: CASSEGLGAQGYTF
clone size: once; J gene: TRBJ2-7; V gene: TRBV10-2; D gene: NA; CDR3 DNA: TGCGCCAGCAGTTTCGGACGGGTCTACGAGCAGTACTTC; CDR3 protein: CASSFGRVYEQYF
clone size: NA; J gene: TRBJ1-1; V gene: TRBV6-6; D gene: NA; CDR3 DNA: TGTGCCAGCCTAGGGGCGGACAGCCGGGGAGCTTTCTTT; CDR3 protein: CASLGADSRGAFF
clone size: NA; J gene: TRBJ1-4; V gene: TRBV2; D gene: NA; CDR3 DNA: TGTGCCAGCTACGAGGGAGGACAGGAAAAACTGTTTTTT; CDR3 protein: CASYEGGQEKLFF
clone size: few; J gene: TRBJ1-4; V gene: TRBV6-6; D gene: NA; CDR3 DNA: TGTGCCAGCACCAGCCCTATCGGAGGGGAAAAACTGTTTTTT; CDR3 protein: CASTSPIGGEKLFF
clone size: once; J gene: TRBJ2-1; V gene: TRBV3-1/TRBV3-2; D gene: NA; CDR3 DNA: TGTGCCAGCAGCCGGGGGAGCCTGGTTGCCAATGAGCAGTTCTTC; CDR3 protein: CASSRGSLVANEQFF
clone size: NA; J gene: TRBJ1-1; V gene: TRBV11-2; D gene: NA; CDR3 DNA: TGTGCCAGCAGCTTTATGGGTAGGGACACTGAAGCTTTCTTT; CDR3 protein: CASSFMGRDTEAFF
clone size: once; J gene: TRBJ1-2; V gene: TRBV13; D gene: TRBD1; CDR3 DNA: TGTGCCAGCAGCTGGGGACAGGTAAACTATGGCTACACCTTC; CDR3 protein: CASSWGQVNYGYTF
clone size: NA; J gene: TRBJ1-5; V gene: TRBV2; D gene: TRBD1; CDR3 DNA: TGTGCCAGCAGACGGACAGGGGGCATTCAGCCCCAGCATTTT; CDR3 protein: CASRRTGGIQPQHF
clone size: NA; J gene: TRBJ1-2; V gene: TRBV9; D gene: NA; CDR3 DNA: TGTGCCAGCAGCGTAGCAGCAGGGGAGGCTAACTATGGCTACACCTTC; CDR3 protein: CASSVAAGEANYGYTF
clone size: once; J gene: TRBJ1-4; V gene: TRBV2; D gene: NA; CDR3 DNA: TGTGCCGAAACGACAGGCGAACCTGAAAAACTGTTTTTT; CDR3 protein: CAETTGEPEKLFF
clone size: NA; J gene: TRBJ2-5; V gene: TRBV2; D gene: TRBD1; CDR3 DNA: TGTGCCTTATTCAGGGGGCAGGGAGAGACCCAGTACTTC; CDR3 protein: CALFRGQGETQYF